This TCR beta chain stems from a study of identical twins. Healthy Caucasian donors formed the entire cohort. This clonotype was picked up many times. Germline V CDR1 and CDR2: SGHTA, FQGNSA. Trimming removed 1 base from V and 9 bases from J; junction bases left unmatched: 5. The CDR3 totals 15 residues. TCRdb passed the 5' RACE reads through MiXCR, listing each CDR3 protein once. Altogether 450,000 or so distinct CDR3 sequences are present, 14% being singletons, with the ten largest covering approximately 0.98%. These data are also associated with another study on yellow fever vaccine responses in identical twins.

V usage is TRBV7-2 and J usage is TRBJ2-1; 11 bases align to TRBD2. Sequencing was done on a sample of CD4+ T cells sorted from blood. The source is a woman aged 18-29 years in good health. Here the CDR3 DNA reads TGTGCCAGCAGCTTAGTTACTAGCGGGAGAGTTGAGCAGTTCTTC. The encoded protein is CASSLVTSGRVEQFF.